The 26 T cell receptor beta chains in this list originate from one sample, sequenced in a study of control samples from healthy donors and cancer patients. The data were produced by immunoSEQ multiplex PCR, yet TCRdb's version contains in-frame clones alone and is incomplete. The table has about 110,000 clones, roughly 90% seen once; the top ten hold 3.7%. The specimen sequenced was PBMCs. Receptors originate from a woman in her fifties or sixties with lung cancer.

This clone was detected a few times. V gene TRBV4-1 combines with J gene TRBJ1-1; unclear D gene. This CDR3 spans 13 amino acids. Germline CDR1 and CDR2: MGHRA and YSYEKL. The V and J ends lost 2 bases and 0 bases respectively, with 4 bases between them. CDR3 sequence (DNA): TGCGCCAGCAGCCAACAGGTGAACACTGAAGCTTTCTTT. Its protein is CASSQQVNTEAFF.

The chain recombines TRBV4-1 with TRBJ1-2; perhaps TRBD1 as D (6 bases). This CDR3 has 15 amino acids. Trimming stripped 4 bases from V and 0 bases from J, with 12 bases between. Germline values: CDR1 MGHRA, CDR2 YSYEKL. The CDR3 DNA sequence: TGCGCCAGCAGCCTCCGGGACAAGTCTAACTATGGCTACACCTTC. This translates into CASSLRDKSNYGYTF.

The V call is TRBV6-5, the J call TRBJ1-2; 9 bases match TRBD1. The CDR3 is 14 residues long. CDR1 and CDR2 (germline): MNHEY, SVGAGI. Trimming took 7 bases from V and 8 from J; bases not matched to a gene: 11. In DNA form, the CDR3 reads TGTGCCAGCATGAGAGACAGGGGGAGCTACGGCTACACCTTC. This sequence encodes CASMRDRGSYGYTF.

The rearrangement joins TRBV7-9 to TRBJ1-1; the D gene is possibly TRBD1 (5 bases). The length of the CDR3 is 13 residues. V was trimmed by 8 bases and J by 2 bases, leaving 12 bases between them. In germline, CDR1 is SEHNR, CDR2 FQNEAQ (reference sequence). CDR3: CASLRQLNTEAFF. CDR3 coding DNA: TGTGCCAGCTTGAGACAGCTCAACACTGAAGCTTTCTTT.

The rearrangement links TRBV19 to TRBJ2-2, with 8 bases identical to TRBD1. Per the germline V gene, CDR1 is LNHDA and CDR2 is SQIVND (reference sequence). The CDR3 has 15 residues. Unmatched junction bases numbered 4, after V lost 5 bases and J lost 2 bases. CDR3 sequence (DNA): TGTGCCAGTAGTTTGGGACAGGTCAACACCGGGGAGCTGTTTTTT. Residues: CASSLGQVNTGELFF. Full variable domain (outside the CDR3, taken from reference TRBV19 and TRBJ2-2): DGGITQSPKYLFRKEGQNVTLSCEQNLNHDAMYWYRQDPGQGLRLIYYSQIVNDFQKGDIAEGYSVSREKKESFPLTVTSAQKNPTAFYLCASSLGQVNTGELFFGEGSRLTVL.

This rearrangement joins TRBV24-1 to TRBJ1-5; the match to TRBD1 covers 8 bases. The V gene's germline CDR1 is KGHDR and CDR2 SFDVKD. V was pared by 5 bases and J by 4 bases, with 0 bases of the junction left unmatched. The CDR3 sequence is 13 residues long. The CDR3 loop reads CATSGTGNQPQHF. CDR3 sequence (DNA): TGTGCCACCAGTGGGACAGGGAATCAGCCCCAGCATTTT.

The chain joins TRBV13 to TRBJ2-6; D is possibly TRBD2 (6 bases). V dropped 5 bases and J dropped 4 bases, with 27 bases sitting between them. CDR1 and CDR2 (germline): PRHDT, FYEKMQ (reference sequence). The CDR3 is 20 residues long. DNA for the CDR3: TGTGCCAGCAGCCATGGGCGGACGATCCTTAGCGGTCTGGGGGCCAACGTCCTGACTTTC. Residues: CASSHGRTILSGLGANVLTF.

The CDR3 sequence is CASSEPDAKNIQYF. DNA of the CDR3: TGTGCCAGCAGTGAACCGGATGCCAAAAACATTCAGTACTTC. The chain couples TRBV6-1 to TRBJ2-4; D is undetermined. Germline loops: CDR1 MNHNS, CDR2 SASEGT. Trimming shortened V by 2 bases and J by 1 base, and 6 bases separated the two germline ends. This CDR3 spans 14 amino acids.

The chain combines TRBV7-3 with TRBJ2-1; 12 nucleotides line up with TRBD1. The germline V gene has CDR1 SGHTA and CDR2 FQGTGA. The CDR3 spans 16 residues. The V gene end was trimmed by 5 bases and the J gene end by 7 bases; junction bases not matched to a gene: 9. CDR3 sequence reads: CASSRYRDRGQNEQFF. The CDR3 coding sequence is TGTGCCAGCAGCCGTTACCGGGACAGGGGGCAAAATGAGCAGTTCTTC.

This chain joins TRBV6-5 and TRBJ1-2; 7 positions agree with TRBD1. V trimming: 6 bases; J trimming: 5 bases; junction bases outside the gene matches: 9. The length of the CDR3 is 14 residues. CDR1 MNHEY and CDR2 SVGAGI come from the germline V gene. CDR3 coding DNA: TGTGCCAGCAGAAGACAGGGTAGTTGGTATGGCTACACCTTC. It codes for CASRRQGSWYGYTF.

CDR3 region: CASSGPPGQTNEKLFF. As DNA, the CDR3 is TGTGCCAGCAGCGGCCCCCCGGGACAGACTAATGAAAAACTGTTTTTT. V gene TRBV7-9 combines with J gene TRBJ1-4, with 7 nucleotides matching TRBD1. The trim removed 5 bases at V and 2 bases at J, leaving 8 bases unmatched. Germline loops: CDR1 SEHNR, CDR2 FQNEAQ (reference sequence). The length of the CDR3 is 16 residues.

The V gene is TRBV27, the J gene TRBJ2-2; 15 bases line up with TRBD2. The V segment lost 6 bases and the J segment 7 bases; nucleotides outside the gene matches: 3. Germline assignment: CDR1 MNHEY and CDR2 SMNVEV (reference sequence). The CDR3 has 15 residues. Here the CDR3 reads CASSGLAGGRGELFF. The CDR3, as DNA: TGTGCCAGCAGCGGACTAGCGGGAGGGCGCGGGGAGCTGTTTTTT.

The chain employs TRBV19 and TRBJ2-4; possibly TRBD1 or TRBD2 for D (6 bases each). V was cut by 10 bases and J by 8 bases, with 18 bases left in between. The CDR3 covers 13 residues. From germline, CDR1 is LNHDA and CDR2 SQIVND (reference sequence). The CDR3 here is CATGETGRDIQYF. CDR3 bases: TGTGCCACGGGGGAAACAGGGAGAGACATTCAGTACTTC. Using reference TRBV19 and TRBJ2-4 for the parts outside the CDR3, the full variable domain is DGGITQSPKYLFRKEGQNVTLSCEQNLNHDAMYWYRQDPGQGLRLIYYSQIVNDFQKGDIAEGYSVSREKKESFPLTVTSAQKNPTAFYLCATGETGRDIQYFGAGTRLSVL.

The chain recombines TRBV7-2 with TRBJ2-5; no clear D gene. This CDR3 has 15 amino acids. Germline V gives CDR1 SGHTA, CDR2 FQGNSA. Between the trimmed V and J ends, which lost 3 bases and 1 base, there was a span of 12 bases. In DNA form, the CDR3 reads TGTGCCAGCAGCTTCATTTTATCTGGCCAAGAGACCCAGTACTTC. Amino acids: CASSFILSGQETQYF.

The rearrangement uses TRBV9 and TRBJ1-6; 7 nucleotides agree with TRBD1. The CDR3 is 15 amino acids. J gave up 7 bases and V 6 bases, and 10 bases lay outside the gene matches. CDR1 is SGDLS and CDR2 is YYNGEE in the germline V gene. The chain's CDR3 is CASTRQGEGNSPLHF. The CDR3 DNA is TGTGCCAGCACCAGACAGGGCGAGGGAAATTCACCCCTCCACTTT.

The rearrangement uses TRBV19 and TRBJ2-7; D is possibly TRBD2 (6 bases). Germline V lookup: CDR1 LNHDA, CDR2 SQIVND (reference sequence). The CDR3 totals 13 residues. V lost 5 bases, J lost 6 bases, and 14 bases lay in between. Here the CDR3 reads CASSPGLASEQYF. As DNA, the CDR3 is TGTGCCAGTAGTCCGGGACTGGCTTCCGAGCAGTACTTC.

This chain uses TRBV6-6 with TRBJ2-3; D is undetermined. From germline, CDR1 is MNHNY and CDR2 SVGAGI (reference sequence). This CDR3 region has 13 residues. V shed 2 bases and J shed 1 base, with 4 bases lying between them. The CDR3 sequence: CASSYRGTDTQYF. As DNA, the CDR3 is TGTGCCAGCAGTTACCGAGGCACAGATACGCAGTATTTT.

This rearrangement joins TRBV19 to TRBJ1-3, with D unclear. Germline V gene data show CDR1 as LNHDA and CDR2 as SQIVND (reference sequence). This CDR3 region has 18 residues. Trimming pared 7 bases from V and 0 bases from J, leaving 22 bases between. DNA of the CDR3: TGTGCCAGTACCACTAGGGTTGGAGGGTCGAGCTCTGGAAACACCATATATTTT. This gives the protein CASTTRVGGSSSGNTIYF.

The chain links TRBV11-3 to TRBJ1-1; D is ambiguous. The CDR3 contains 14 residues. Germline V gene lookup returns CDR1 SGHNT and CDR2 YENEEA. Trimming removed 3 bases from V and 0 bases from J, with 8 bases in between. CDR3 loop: CASSLRDMNTEAFF. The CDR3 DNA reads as TGTGCCAGCAGCTTGAGGGATATGAACACTGAAGCTTTCTTT. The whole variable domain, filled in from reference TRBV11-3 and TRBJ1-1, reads EAGVVQSPRYKIIEKKQPVAFWCNPISGHNTLYWYLQNLGQGPELLIRYENEEAVDDSQLPKDRFSAERLKGVDSTLKIQPAELGDSAVYLCASSLRDMNTEAFFGQGTRLTVV.

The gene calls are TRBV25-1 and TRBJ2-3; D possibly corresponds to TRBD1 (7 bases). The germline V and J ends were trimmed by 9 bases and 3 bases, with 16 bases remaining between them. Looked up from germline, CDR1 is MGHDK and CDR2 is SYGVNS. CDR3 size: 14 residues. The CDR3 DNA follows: TGTGCCAGTAGACAGGGAGGAATGACAGATACGCAGTATTTT. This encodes CASRQGGMTDTQYF.

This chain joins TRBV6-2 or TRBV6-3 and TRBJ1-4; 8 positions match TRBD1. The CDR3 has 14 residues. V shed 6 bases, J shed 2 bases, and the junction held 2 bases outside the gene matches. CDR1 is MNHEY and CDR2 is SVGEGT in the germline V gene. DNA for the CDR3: TGTGCCAGCAGCCCAGGGGGCACTAATGAAAAACTGTTTTTT. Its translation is CASSPGGTNEKLFF.

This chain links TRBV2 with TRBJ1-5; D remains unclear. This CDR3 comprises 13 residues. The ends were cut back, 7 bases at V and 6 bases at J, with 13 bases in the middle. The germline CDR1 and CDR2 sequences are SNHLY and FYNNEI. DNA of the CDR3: TGTGCCAGCACGCAAGTTCCGGGTCAGCCCCAGCATTTT. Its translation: CASTQVPGQPQHF.

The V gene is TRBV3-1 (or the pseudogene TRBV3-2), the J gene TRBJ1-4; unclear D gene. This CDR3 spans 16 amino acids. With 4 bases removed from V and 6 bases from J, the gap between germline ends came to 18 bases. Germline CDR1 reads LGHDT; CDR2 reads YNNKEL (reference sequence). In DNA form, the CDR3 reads TGTGCCAGCAGCCCGCCCTTTGGCGGGAGGGATGAAAAACTGTTTTTT. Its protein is CASSPPFGGRDEKLFF.

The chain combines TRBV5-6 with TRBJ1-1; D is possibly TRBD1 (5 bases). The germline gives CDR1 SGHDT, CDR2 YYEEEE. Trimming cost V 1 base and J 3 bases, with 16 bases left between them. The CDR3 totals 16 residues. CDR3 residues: CASSLIGTAGYTEAFF. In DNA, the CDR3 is TGTGCCAGCAGCTTGATCGGGACGGCGGGCTACACTGAAGCTTTCTTT.

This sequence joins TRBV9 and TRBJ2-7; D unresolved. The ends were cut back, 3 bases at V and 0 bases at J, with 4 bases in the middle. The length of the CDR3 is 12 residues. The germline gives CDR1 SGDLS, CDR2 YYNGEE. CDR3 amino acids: CASSGNSYEQYF. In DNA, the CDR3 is TGTGCCAGCAGCGGAAACTCCTACGAGCAGTACTTC.

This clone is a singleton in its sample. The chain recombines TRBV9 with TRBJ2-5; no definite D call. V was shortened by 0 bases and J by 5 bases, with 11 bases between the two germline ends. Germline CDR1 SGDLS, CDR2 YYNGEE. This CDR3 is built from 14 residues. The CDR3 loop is CASSVVGGSETQYF. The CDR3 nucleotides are TGTGCCAGCAGCGTAGTGGGCGGCTCGGAGACCCAGTACTTC.